A single sample gave rise to the 3 T cell receptor beta chains below, sequenced in a study of blood T cell repertoires in COVID-19 (dated by TCRdb to 2018 to 2020). The library was produced with the immunoSEQ multiplex PCR assay. TCRdb mirrors the immuneACCESS table, restricted to in-frame sequences. Some clones are absent from its copies; in checked studies, under half trace to an unresolved V gene, and the reason for the others is unknown. In this sample the table shows some 90,000 clones, about 80% of which occur a single time. Around 10% of the sample belongs to the ten largest clones. Sequencing was done on a sample of peripheral blood. The receptors shown here come from a woman in her 70s with acute or convalescent COVID-19.

V usage is TRBV5-6 and J usage is TRBJ2-7; 7 bases agree with TRBD1. This CDR3 has 14 amino acids. Trimming removed 2 bases from V and 7 bases from J; junction bases left unmatched: 9. Germline assignment: CDR1 SGHDT and CDR2 YYEEEE. CDR3 amino acids: CASSLTGDWGEQYF. The CDR3 nucleotides are TGTGCCAGCAGCTTAACAGGGGATTGGGGGGAGCAGTACTTC.

This clone has only a few counts. The chain uses TRBV5-1 and TRBJ1-5; 11 nucleotides match TRBD1. V shed 5 bases, J shed 6 bases, and the junction held 7 bases outside the gene matches. Per germline, CDR1 SGHRS and CDR2 YFSETQ. This CDR3 has 15 residues. The CDR3 loop is CASRAGQGETQPQHF. For the CDR3, the DNA is TGCGCCAGCAGAGCGGGACAGGGGGAAACTCAGCCCCAGCATTTT.

This clone occurred once. This sequence joins TRBV15 and TRBJ2-7; 11 positions match TRBD1. The CDR3 sequence is 16 residues long. V lost 1 base to trimming and J lost 6 bases; unmatched junction nucleotides: 8. The V gene's germline CDR1 is LNHNV and CDR2 YYDKDF (reference sequence). This chain's CDR3 is CATSRGGQGAQGEQYF. CDR3 sequence (DNA): TGTGCCACCAGCAGAGGAGGACAGGGGGCCCAGGGCGAGCAGTACTTC.